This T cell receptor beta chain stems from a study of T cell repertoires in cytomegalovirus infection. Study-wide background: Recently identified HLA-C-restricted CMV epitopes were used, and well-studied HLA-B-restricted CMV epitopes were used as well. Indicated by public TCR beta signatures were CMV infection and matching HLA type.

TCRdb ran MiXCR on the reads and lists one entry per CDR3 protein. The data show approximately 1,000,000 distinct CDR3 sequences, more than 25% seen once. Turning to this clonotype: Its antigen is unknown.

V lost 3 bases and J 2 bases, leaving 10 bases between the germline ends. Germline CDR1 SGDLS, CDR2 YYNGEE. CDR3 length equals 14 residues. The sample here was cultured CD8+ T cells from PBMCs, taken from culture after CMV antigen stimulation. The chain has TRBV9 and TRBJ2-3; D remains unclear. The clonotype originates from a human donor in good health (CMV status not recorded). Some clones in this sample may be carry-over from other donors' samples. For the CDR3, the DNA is TGTGCCAGCAGCGCCACTTCCCTCACAGATACGCAGTATTTT. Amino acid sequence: CASSATSLTDTQYF.